The 18 T cell receptor beta chains in this list originate from one sample, sequenced in a study of OX40 agonist ivuxolimab in advanced cancers. The assay was immunoSEQ multiplex PCR, and TCRdb's table has in-frame clones only and misses some. The table lists about 77,000 clones, roughly 92% of them singletons. The sample here was CD4+ or CD8+ T cells sorted from blood, taken in a trial of the OX40 agonist ivuxolimab. These receptors originate from an adult with an advanced solid tumor such as melanoma, head and neck, liver or kidney cancer.

This chain joins TRBV11-3 and TRBJ1-3, with a tentative D call TRBD1 (5 bases). The CDR3 covers 14 residues. The germline V gene has CDR1 SGHNT and CDR2 YENEEA. Trimming left V 1 base short and J 4 bases short, with 8 bases between. CDR3 in DNA: TGTGCCAGCAGCTTAGGGGGGTTCGGAAACACCATATATTTT. This codes for CASSLGGFGNTIYF.

The rearrangement uses TRBV5-1 and TRBJ2-1; the D gene is possibly TRBD2 (7 bases). The germline V gene has CDR1 SGHRS and CDR2 YFSETQ. V lost 4 bases and J 8 bases, leaving 25 bases between the germline ends. The CDR3 contains 17 residues. The CDR3 coding sequence is TGCGCCAGCAGCATATCCCTAGCGGTTTCACAGGGCGATGAGCAGTTCTTC. Translated: CASSISLAVSQGDEQFF.

This rearrangement joins TRBV7-2 to TRBJ1-5, with unresolved D. CDR3 length: 14 residues. The V end was cut by 0 bases, the J end by 6 bases, with 9 bases between. The germline CDR1 and CDR2 sequences are SGHTA and FQGNSA. CDR3 loop: CASSLALGSQPQHF. As DNA, the CDR3 is TGTGCCAGCAGCTTAGCGCTGGGGAGTCAGCCCCAGCATTTT.

The chain couples TRBV29-1 to TRBJ2-1; maybe TRBD1 (6 bases). Trimming removed 6 bases from V and 0 bases from J, with 12 bases in between. The CDR3 covers 14 residues. CDR1 and CDR2 from the germline V gene are SQVTM and ANQGSEA. CDR3 sequence (DNA): TGCAGCGTCCCGGACAGAAGCTCCTACAATGAGCAGTTCTTC. As protein: CSVPDRSSYNEQFF.

This clone has just one count. The chain is built from TRBV6-5 and TRBJ2-5, with D unresolved. CDR3 size: 12 residues. V was trimmed by 8 bases and J by 2 bases, leaving 9 bases between them. Looked up from germline, CDR1 is MNHEY and CDR2 is SVGAGI. The CDR3 coding sequence is TGTGCCAGCTCGGCTCCGCAAGAGACCCAGTACTTC. It codes for CASSAPQETQYF.

This chain uses TRBV18 with TRBJ2-7, with D hard to call. CDR3 length: 15 residues. From germline, CDR1 is KGHSH and CDR2 LQKENI. Deletions cut 6 bases from V and 8 bases from J, with 23 bases between. The CDR3 sequence: CASSPQGRFYEKQYF. Written as DNA, the CDR3 is TGTGCCAGCTCTCCCCAAGGACGGTTCTACGAGAAGCAGTACTTC.

The sample holds one count of this clone. The rearrangement links TRBV7-6 to TRBJ1-2; D is uncertain. V lost 1 base, J lost 4 bases, and 7 bases lay in between. Germline-derived CDR1 and CDR2 are SGHVS and FNYEAQ. The CDR3 covers 13 residues. This CDR3 reads CASSLVGGYGYTF. The CDR3 nucleotides read TGTGCCAGCAGCTTAGTGGGTGGCTATGGCTACACCTTC.

J is TRBJ2-1 and V is TRBV7-3; 11 bases are shared with TRBD1. V lost 0 bases to trimming and J lost 9 bases; unmatched junction nucleotides: 4. This CDR3 comprises 15 residues. CDR1 and CDR2 (germline): SGHTA, FQGTGA. This CDR3 reads CASSLTGTGGGEQFF. The DNA of the CDR3 is TGTGCCAGCAGCTTAACCGGGACAGGGGGTGGTGAGCAGTTCTTC. The whole variable domain, filled in from reference TRBV7-3 and TRBJ2-1, reads GAGVSQTPSNKVTEKGKYVELRCDPISGHTALYWYRQSLGQGPEFLIYFQGTGAADDSGLPNDRFFAVRPEGSVSTLKIQRTERGDSAVYLCASSLTGTGGGEQFFGPGTRLTVL.

The chain recombines TRBV28 with TRBJ1-1; TRBD1 is a possible D gene (6 bases). Germline loops: CDR1 MDHEN, CDR2 SYDVKM. Trimming took 9 bases from V and 5 from J, leaving 16 bases between them. The CDR3 has 13 residues. The CDR3 region has the DNA TGTGCCAGTCTCGGGGGGGCGCGGACTGAAGCTTTCTTT. Its translation is CASLGGARTEAFF.

This chain links TRBV27 with TRBJ2-7, with a possible D match to TRBD2 (7 bases). The CDR3 consists of 14 residues. Per the germline V gene, CDR1 is MNHEY and CDR2 is SMNVEV (reference sequence). Trimming removed 6 bases at V and 7 bases at J, with 19 bases between. The DNA for the CDR3 is TGTGCCAGCAGCCCCCTGATTAAGGGGGGGGAGCAGTACTTC. It codes for CASSPLIKGGEQYF.

The chain carries TRBV11-2 and TRBJ2-3; 7 nucleotides align to TRBD2. The germline V gene encodes CDR1 SGHAT and CDR2 FQNNGV. Trimming took 0 bases from V and 1 from J; bases not matched to a gene: 4. The CDR3 is 16 residues long. The CDR3 bases are TGTGCCAGCAGCTTAGATAATGCGGGGGGCACAGATACGCAGTATTTT. The encoded protein is CASSLDNAGGTDTQYF.

This sequence joins TRBV9 and TRBJ2-3; D may be TRBD1 (6 bases). The CDR3 spans 17 residues. Trimming cost V 0 bases and J 2 bases, with 16 bases left between them. Germline V gene sequence: CDR1 SGDLS, CDR2 YYNGEE. The DNA for the CDR3 is TGTGCCAGCAGCGTAGAGTATGGGACATTCAACACAGATACGCAGTATTTT. It translates to CASSVEYGTFNTDTQYF.

CDR3 loop: CASSSQYPDTQYF. The CDR3 DNA sequence: TGTGCCAGCAGTTCCCAATACCCTGATACGCAGTATTTT. J is TRBJ2-3 and V is TRBV28; D remains ambiguous. This CDR3 contains 13 residues. V was pared by 4 bases and J by 6 bases, with 11 bases between. Germline V gene data show CDR1 as MDHEN and CDR2 as SYDVKM.

This clone has a single count. This chain links TRBV7-8 with TRBJ1-2, with unresolved D. This CDR3 spans 14 amino acids. CDR1 and CDR2 from the germline V gene are SGHVS and FQNEAQ. With 1 base removed from V and 1 base from J, the gap between germline ends came to 7 bases. CDR3 coding DNA: TGTGCCAGCAGCTTAGGGGCAAATAACTATGGCTACACCTTC. It codes for CASSLGANNYGYTF.

This rearrangement joins TRBV4-3 to TRBJ2-7; 9 bases fit TRBD1. CDR1 LGHNA and CDR2 YSLEER come from the germline V gene. The CDR3 runs to 17 residues. V lost 4 bases and J lost 2; bases outside the gene matches: 12. CDR3 residues: CASSRAAGQGLPYEQYF. The CDR3 DNA reads as TGCGCCAGCAGCCGAGCCGCCGGACAGGGGCTCCCCTACGAGCAGTACTTC.

This clone was detected once. The chain joins TRBV7-9 to TRBJ2-6; D is ambiguous. This CDR3 region has 15 residues. Between the trimmed V and J ends, which lost 2 bases and 4 bases, there was a span of 9 bases. Germline V gene sequence: CDR1 SEHNR, CDR2 FQNEAQ (reference sequence). The CDR3 protein is CASSLNGPGANVLTF. CDR3 DNA: TGTGCCAGCAGCTTAAATGGGCCCGGGGCCAACGTCCTGACTTTC. The full variable domain, its missing parts supplied by reference TRBV7-9 and TRBJ2-6, is DTGVSQNPRHKITKRGQNVTFRCDPISEHNRLYWYRQTLGQGPEFLTYFQNEAQLEKSRLLSDRFSAERPKGSFSTLEIQRTEQGDSAMYLCASSLNGPGANVLTFGAGSRLTVL.

The rearrangement links TRBV4-3 to TRBJ2-3; 9 positions match TRBD2. V was pared by 3 bases and J by 3 bases, with 10 bases of the junction left unmatched. The CDR3 extends over 17 amino acids. From germline, CDR1 is LGHNA and CDR2 YSLEER. This chain's CDR3 is CASSHNRAGGPTDTQYF. CDR3 coding DNA: TGCGCCAGCAGCCACAACCGTGCGGGAGGGCCGACAGATACGCAGTATTTT.

This clone was counted once. This chain uses TRBV27 with TRBJ1-1; a possible D gene is TRBD1 (6 bases). Germline loops: CDR1 MNHEY, CDR2 SMNVEV (reference sequence). V was cut by 3 bases and J by 10 bases, with 18 bases left in between. The CDR3 length is 14 residues. CDR3 residues: CASSFRGREGGAFF. CDR3 nucleotides: TGTGCCAGCAGTTTCAGGGGCAGGGAAGGAGGAGCTTTCTTT.